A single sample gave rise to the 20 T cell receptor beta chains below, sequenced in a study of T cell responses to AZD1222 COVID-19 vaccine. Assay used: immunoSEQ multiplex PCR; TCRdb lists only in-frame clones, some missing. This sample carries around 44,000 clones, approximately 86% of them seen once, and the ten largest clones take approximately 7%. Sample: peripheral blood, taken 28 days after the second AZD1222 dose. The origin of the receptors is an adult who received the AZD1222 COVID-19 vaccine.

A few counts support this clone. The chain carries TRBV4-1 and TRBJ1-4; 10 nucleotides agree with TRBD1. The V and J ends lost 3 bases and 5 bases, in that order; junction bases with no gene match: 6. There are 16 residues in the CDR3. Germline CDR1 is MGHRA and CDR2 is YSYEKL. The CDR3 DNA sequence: TGCGCCAGCAGCCAGGAACCGGGACAGGGGAATGAAAAACTGTTTTTT. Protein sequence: CASSQEPGQGNEKLFF.

The CDR3 region is CASSSSIEQYF. CDR3 DNA sequence: TGTGCCAGCAGCTCCTCTATCGAGCAGTACTTC. The chain links TRBV6-5 to TRBJ2-7; D is undetermined. The CDR3 contains 11 residues. CDR1 MNHEY and CDR2 SVGAGI come from the germline V gene. Trimming pared 6 bases from V and 6 bases from J, leaving 9 bases between.

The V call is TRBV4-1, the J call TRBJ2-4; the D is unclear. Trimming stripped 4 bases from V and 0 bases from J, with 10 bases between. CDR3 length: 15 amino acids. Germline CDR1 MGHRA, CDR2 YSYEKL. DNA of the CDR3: TGCGCCAGCAGCCCCCTATTTCTAGCCAAAAACATTCAGTACTTC. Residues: CASSPLFLAKNIQYF.

The CDR3 sequence is CASILTGTEQYF. CDR3 DNA sequence: TGTGCCAGCATACTCACGGGGACCGAGCAGTACTTC. This sequence joins TRBV7-9 and TRBJ2-7, with D possibly called TRBD1 or TRBD2 (5 bases each). The V end lost 7 bases, the J end lost 6 bases, and 13 bases lay between the germline ends. From germline, CDR1 is SEHNR and CDR2 FQNEAQ (reference sequence). The CDR3 sequence is 12 residues long.

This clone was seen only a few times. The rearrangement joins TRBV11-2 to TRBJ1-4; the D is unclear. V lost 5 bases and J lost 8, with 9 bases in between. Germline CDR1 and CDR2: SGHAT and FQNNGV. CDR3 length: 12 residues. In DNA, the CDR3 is TGTGCCAGCAGCCGGGCCCCAGAAAAACTGTTTTTT. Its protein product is CASSRAPEKLFF.

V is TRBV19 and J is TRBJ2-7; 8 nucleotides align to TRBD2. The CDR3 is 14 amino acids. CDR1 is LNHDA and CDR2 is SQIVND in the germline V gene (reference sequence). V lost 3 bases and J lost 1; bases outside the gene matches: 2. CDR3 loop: CASSIGGASYEQYF. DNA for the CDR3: TGTGCCAGTAGTATCGGGGGGGCATCCTACGAGCAGTACTTC. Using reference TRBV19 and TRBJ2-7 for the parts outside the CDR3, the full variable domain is DGGITQSPKYLFRKEGQNVTLSCEQNLNHDAMYWYRQDPGQGLRLIYYSQIVNDFQKGDIAEGYSVSREKKESFPLTVTSAQKNPTAFYLCASSIGGASYEQYFGPGTRLTVT.

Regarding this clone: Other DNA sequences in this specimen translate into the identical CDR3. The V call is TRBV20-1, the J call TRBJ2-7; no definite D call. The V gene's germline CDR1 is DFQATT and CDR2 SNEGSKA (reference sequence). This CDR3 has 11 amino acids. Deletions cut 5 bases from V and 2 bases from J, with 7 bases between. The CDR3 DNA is TGCAGTGCTCGGACCACCTACGAGCAGTACTTC. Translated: CSARTTYEQYF.

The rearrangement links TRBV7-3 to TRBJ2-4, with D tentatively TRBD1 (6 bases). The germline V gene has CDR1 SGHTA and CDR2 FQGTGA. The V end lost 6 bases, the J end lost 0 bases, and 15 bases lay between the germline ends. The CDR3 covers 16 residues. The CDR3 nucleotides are TGTGCCAGCAGACCGCGACAGGTACTAGCCAAAAACATTCAGTACTTC. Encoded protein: CASRPRQVLAKNIQYF.

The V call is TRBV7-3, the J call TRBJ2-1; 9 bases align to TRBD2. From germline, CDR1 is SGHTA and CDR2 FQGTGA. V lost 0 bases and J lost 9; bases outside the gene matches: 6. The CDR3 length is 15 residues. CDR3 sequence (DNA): TGTGCCAGCAGCTTAACCCCTAGCGGGACAGTTGAGCAGTTCTTC. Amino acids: CASSLTPSGTVEQFF.

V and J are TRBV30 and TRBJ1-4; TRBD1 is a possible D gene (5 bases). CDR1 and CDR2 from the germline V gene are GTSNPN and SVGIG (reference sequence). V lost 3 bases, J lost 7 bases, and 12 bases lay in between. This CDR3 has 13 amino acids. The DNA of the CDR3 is TGTGCCTGGAGGGAAGGGGTTAGTGAAAAACTGTTTTTT. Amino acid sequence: CAWREGVSEKLFF.

Here the CDR3 DNA reads TGTGCCAGCAGCGTTTCGCTAGCGGGAGGTTTTAGCTCCTACAATGAGCAGTTCTTC. This translates into CASSVSLAGGFSSYNEQFF. This chain uses TRBV9 with TRBJ2-1, with 11 bases aligning to TRBD2. The J segment lost 0 bases and the V segment lost 2 bases, leaving 10 bases of the junction unmatched. Germline loops: CDR1 SGDLS, CDR2 YYNGEE. This CDR3 is built from 19 residues.

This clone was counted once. Here the CDR3 DNA reads TGTGCCAGCTCACGCCCCCCGGTAGGGGAGCTGTTTTTT. It encodes CASSRPPVGELFF. The chain joins TRBV18 to TRBJ2-2; D not resolved. V was cut by 4 bases and J by 8 bases, with 11 bases left in between. The length of the CDR3 is 13 residues. From germline, CDR1 is KGHSH and CDR2 LQKENI.

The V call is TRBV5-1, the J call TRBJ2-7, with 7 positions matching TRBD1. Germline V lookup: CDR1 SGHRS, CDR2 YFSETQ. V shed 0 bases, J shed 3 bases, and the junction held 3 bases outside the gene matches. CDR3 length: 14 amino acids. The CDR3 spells CASSLEGQLYEQYF. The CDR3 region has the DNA TGCGCCAGCAGCTTGGAGGGACAGCTCTACGAGCAGTACTTC.

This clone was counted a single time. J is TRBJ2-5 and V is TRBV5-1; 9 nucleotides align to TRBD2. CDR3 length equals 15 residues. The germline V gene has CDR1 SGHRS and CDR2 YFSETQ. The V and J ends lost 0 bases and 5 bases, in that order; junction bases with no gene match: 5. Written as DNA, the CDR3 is TGCGCCAGCAGCTTGGCTAGCGGGAACAGGGAGACCCAGTACTTC. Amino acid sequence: CASSLASGNRETQYF.

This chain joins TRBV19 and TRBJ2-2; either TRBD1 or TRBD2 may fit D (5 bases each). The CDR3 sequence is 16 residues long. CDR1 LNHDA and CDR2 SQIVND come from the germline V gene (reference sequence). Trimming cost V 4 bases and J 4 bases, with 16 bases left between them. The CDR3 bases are TGTGCCAGTAGTACGATGCGAGGGGTGACCACCGGGGAGCTGTTTTTT. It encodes CASSTMRGVTTGELFF. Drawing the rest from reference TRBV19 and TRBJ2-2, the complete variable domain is DGGITQSPKYLFRKEGQNVTLSCEQNLNHDAMYWYRQDPGQGLRLIYYSQIVNDFQKGDIAEGYSVSREKKESFPLTVTSAQKNPTAFYLCASSTMRGVTTGELFFGEGSRLTVL.

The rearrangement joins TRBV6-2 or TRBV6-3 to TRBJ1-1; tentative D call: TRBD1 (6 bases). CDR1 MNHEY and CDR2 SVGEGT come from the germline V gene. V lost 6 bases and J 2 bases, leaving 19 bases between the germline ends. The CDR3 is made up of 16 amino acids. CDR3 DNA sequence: TGTGCCAGCAGCCGAGGTCCCGGACAGAAAAACACTGAAGCTTTCTTT. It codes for CASSRGPGQKNTEAFF.

CDR3: CASSIGLAAYNEQFF. CDR3 nucleotide sequence: TGTGCCAGCAGCATCGGACTAGCGGCATACAATGAGCAGTTCTTC. This sequence joins TRBV13 and TRBJ2-1; TRBD2 matches 10 bases. The CDR3 extends over 15 amino acids. J lost 4 bases, V lost 5 bases, and 5 bases had no gene match. Germline V gene sequence: CDR1 PRHDT, CDR2 FYEKMQ (reference sequence). The complete variable domain, with remaining parts taken from reference TRBV13 and TRBJ2-1, reads AAGVIQSPRHLIKEKRETATLKCYPIPRHDTVYWYQQGPGQDPQFLISFYEKMQSDKGSIPDRFSAQQFSDYHSELNMSSLELGDSALYFCASSIGLAAYNEQFFGPGTRLTVL.

CDR3 in amino acids: CASSSRQGYSNTGELFF. The CDR3 DNA reads as TGTGCCAGCAGCTCTCGACAGGGGTATTCGAACACCGGGGAGCTGTTTTTT. The J gene is TRBJ2-2, the V gene TRBV11-2; the match to TRBD1 covers 8 bases. The V gene end was trimmed by 4 bases and the J gene end by 0 bases; junction bases not matched to a gene: 7. From germline, CDR1 is SGHAT and CDR2 FQNNGV. This CDR3 is 17 amino acids long.

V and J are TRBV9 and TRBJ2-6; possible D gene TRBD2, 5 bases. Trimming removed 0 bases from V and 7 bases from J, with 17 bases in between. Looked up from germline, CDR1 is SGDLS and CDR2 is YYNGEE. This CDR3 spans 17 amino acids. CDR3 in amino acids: CASSVGRLGVDANVLTF. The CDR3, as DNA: TGTGCCAGCAGCGTAGGGAGACTGGGAGTTGATGCCAACGTCCTGACTTTC.

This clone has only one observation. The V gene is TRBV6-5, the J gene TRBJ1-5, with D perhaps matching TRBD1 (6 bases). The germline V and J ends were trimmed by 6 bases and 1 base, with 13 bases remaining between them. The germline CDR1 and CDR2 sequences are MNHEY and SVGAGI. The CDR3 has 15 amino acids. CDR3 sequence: CASRAQGPSNQPQHF. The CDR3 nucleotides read TGTGCCAGCAGGGCACAGGGTCCAAGCAATCAGCCCCAGCATTTT.